This T cell receptor (beta chain) derives from a study of cytotoxic CD8 clonotypes in ibrutinib-treated CLL (dated by TCRdb to the early 2020s). General notes on the study: The cohort included about 15 treatment-naive and 11 to 12 relapsed/refractory patients; about 18 were IGHV unmutated. Responses were partial in about 25 patients and complete in 2; after median around 72 months follow-up, roughly 15 stayed in remission and some twelve progressed. Response samples were obtained after a median of approximately twelve months of treatment, with a range of roughly 6 to 36 months. On average, each sample yielded about 250,000 productive templates and 80,000 to 95,000 productive rearrangements. Longitudinal samples were available for about 30% of the roughly 90 trial participants. Cryopreserved peripheral blood mononuclear cells were collected before treatment, at response, and at either disease progression or sustained remission. All remission and progressive disease samples were collected while patients were still receiving ibrutinib.

A MiSeq instrument was used for deep resolution sequencing, which targeted depths ranging from 1 in 1 million up to 1 in 200,000 T cells, with coverage averaging 10x for each clonotype. The immunoSEQ hsTCRB Kit was used to generate the TCR beta libraries. Under the source paper's analysis protocol: The data were analyzed with ImmunoSEQ Analyzer and ImmunoSEQ Data Assistant, and V, D and J gene assignments followed IMGT definitions. Clonality was computed as one minus normalized Shannon entropy of productive rearrangement frequencies, ranging from 0 to 1. Only overrepresented clonotypes making up at least 0.05% of each patient's repertoire were included in the public clonotype analysis. Fewer than 15 repertoires from age-matched healthy donors, obtained from immuneACCESS, served as clonality controls. The clones in this table, taken by TCRdb from immuneACCESS, are in-frame only. Not every clone is retained; where verified, under half of the shortfall comes from an unresolved V gene, and the cause of the rest is unknown. The D gene and trimming were derived from the DNA, and the V and J assignments and clone size from that table. For this sample the table gives fewer than 200,000 clones, of which about 84% were detected only once. In total, the top ten clones hold about 4.6% of the sample.

The sample's time point label is to be understood as: roughly 2 years on ibrutinib. For TCR beta library preparation, 1.5 to 2 micrograms of genomic DNA were extracted from the cryopreserved PBMCs. High-throughput TCR beta sequencing was performed on longitudinal blood samples from CLL patients receiving ibrutinib monotherapy. The patients took part in an open-label, single-center phase 2 trial of ibrutinib monotherapy. Overall study outcomes, separate from this receptor: Public clonotypes were rare and either contracted or stayed stable during treatment, and the rise in clonality at ibrutinib response reflected the expansion of private clonotypes. Lymph node repertoires were not examined, and the timing of sampling was not matched between patients in sustained remission and those whose disease progressed. An increase in clonality was observed at ibrutinib response, with clonality remaining stable during sustained remission and falling back toward baseline at progression. Baseline clonality was found to be higher than that of age-matched healthy donors and was strongly correlated with circulating CD8+ T-cell counts.

This clone came up once. Its antigen is still unknown. No clone much larger than this one lies a single base away; base qualities are absent. The sample in question was PBMCs, obtained after 24 months of ibrutinib treatment. The clonotype was recovered from a human donor with chronic lymphocytic leukemia.

The CDR3 corresponds to CASSYLPGQGGTEAFF. The DNA sequence is given as TGTGCCAGCAGTTATTTACCGGGACAGGGAGGAACTGAAGCTTTCTTT. The chain links TRBV28 with TRBJ1-1; 9 of the junction bases match TRBD1. The CDR3 sequence holds 16 residues, the cysteine and phenylalanine included. The kept DNA is CDR3 alone, 48 bases in frame from the first base. CDR1 and CDR2 are read off the germline V gene as MDHEN and SYDVKM. Here V drops 4 bases and J drops 5 bases, and the junction holds 11 bases not matched to any gene. The CDR3 plus the reference TRBV28 and TRBJ1-1 genes for the other parts give the full variable domain: DVKVTQSSRYLVKRTGEKVFLECVQDMDHENMFWYRQDPGLGLRLIYFSYDVKMKEKGDIPEGYSVSREKKERFSLILESASTNQTSMYLCASSYLPGQGGTEAFFGQGTRLTVV.